This T cell receptor beta chain was documented in a study of cytomegalovirus exposure and HLA in healthy donors (dated by TCRdb to 2015 to 2018). At the level of the whole study: According to an earlier analysis of 550 to 700 of the donors, 150 million to 200 million T cells yielded approximately 120 million unique TCR beta sequences and about 300 Gb of sequence data. About five DR-DQ haplotypes were treated as single units for association and clustering because of strong linkage in the cohort. On average, roughly 250,000 unique TCR beta nucleotide sequences were sequenced per donor among 300 to 500 genotyped donors of the cohort, with approximately 18% of those sequences being non-productive. Alongside the repertoire data, information on donor age, sex, ethnicity and CMV serostatus was compiled. All discovery cohort repertoires had been generated using a single sequencing platform. Using immunosequencing, the study profiled T cell repertoires from 640 or so subjects and related those repertoires to cytomegalovirus serostatus. To decide whether each TCR beta V gene segment behaved as functional or pseudogenic, an earlier analysis of approximately 620 of the donors relied on high-throughput TCR beta sequencing. The number of typed donors differed by locus: roughly 629-640 for A, B, C, DRB1 and DQB1; approximately 520 for DQA1; 606 for DPA1; and 450 to 480 for DPB1. The study was designed to test whether signatures of past pathogen exposure could be identified by cataloging public T cell receptors. An early release that covered fewer than 800 HLA-typed donors contained around 300 gigabases of sequencing data and around 85 million unique TCR sequences. Class I and class II HLA loci were covered by the typing at four-digit resolution. In addition to the first cohort of around 670 subjects, a separate validation cohort of around 110 different subjects was used. High-throughput TCR immunosequencing, statistical association of individual TCRs with disease status, and machine learning were combined to predict cytomegalovirus infection status. In the later analysis, no new phenotypic data were used to find candidate immune exposures; instead, reliance was placed on TCR beta sequences and their occurrence across donors. Of the 398 genotyped donors, 65% to 90% fell in the genetic ancestry cluster associated with self-reported Caucasian donors. A later analysis re-examined previously published TCR beta repertoires from more than 550 donors and added high-resolution HLA genotyping to investigate patterns of TCR occurrence. A later genetic analysis used genome-wide SNP genotypes for about 60% of the roughly 700 donors, treating that subset as a discovery cohort.

Relative to germline, V is 3 bases shorter and J is 6 bases shorter, with 12 bases between their ends. The CDR3 runs 14 residues from the cysteine to the phenylalanine. Only the CDR3 region is kept as DNA, spanning 42 bases read in frame from base 1. The germline V gene (reference sequence) yields SEHNR for CDR1 and FQNEAQ for CDR2. Details on this clone: Its antigen specificity is not known. Within one base of it there is no much larger clone, and no base qualities were kept.

The cohort consisted of some 730 healthy bone marrow donors. At the time of sampling, all cohort members were nominally healthy, though unrecorded immune exposures were likely present. The donor was CMV seronegative and was included in the group of a few hundred seronegative cohort members. A peripheral blood sample was provided by each donor, and peripheral blood mononuclear cells were used for TCR beta sequencing. The Qiagen DNeasy Blood Extraction Kit was used to extract genomic DNA from the blood cell samples. Broader findings and caveats from the paper: The 87-base-pair reads could not distinguish some IMGT-functional V segments, including TRBV6-2 and TRBV6-3, so those segments were excluded. The cohort was sequenced for TCR beta chains only, and without alpha or paired-chain data the features that could be detected were limited. According to a later analysis, TCR association rates differed among HLA loci, with DRB1 alleles showing the most associated TCRs and HLA-C alleles showing the fewest. In both the original and validation cohorts, the classifier was reported to diagnose cytomegalovirus status with high specificity and sensitivity. The only immune exposure information available for the cohort was CMV serostatus. Across donors, most TCR sequences were observed very rarely, whereas some public TCRs were present in many individuals. Correlated functional status among segregating V segments might reflect linkage disequilibrium, but an unknown experimental factor could not be ruled out. In a later genetic analysis, fewer N-insertions in productive TCRs were reported among donors in an Asian-associated ancestry cluster than the roughly 670-donor mean. It was suggested by the authors that the approach could potentially be generalized to other disease states and immunological phenotypes. Assigning TCR associations to individual alleles was difficult when HLA alleles, especially DR and DQ, strongly co-occurred. Sequencing depth was assumed to be roughly uniform across donors in the presence/absence analyses, though that assumption may not hold. In an earlier analysis of about 540 of the donors, most TCR beta V segments were observed in productive rearrangements about 87% or about 30% of the time, broadly matching IMGT annotations. A later analysis found that most CMV-associated TCR beta chains appeared HLA-restricted, with HLA associations seemingly driven largely by CMV exposure. According to a later analysis, parvovirus B19, influenza, CMV and Epstein-Barr virus appeared linked to several top co-occurrence clusters. HLA typing was unavailable for some donors at each locus, so association tests used only the typed subset. In a later genetic analysis, a missense DCLRE1C variant was associated with V-gene and J-gene trimming of TCR beta chains, and the association was replicated in an independent cohort. A total of 150 or so TCR beta chains were listed by the study as associated with cytomegalovirus. In a later analysis, HLA-associated TCR beta chains showed more clonal expansion and lower generation probabilities than non-associated chains that were equally common. In a later analysis, around 15,000 TCR beta sequences were associated with specific HLA alleles at a false discovery rate of 0.05. A few of the identified cytomegalovirus-associated TCR beta chains were confirmed in vitro to be specific for cytomegalovirus antigens. A further reported finding was that TCR beta sequences accurately predicted the HLA-A and HLA-B alleles for most subjects in the first cohort. The sequencing pipeline was judged likely to have produced a cluster of highly shared sequence variants as a technical artifact. Seventeen rarely observed V segments, including chromosome 9 orphons, were excluded from the earlier analysis of several hundred of the donors because counts were too low.

Receptor libraries were prepared by the immunoSEQ multiplex PCR assay. The multiplex PCR relied on a mix of 60 forward primers for TCR Vbeta segments and 13 reverse primers for TCR Jbeta segments. Amplification of the CDR3 region of rearranged TCR beta genes was performed with a multiplex PCR assay on genomic DNA. The Illumina HiSeq System was used to sequence the amplified TCR beta libraries as 87-base-pair reads. The original methods were these. In a later analysis, tens of millions of unique TCR beta chains were counted across the roughly 670 repertoires, and roughly 9.9 million of these chains were shared by at least two donors. Raw reads were error-corrected and collapsed into unique sequences by a nearest-neighbor algorithm in which closely related sequences were merged to remove PCR and sequencing errors. CDR3 sequences were aligned to IMGT reference sequences to assign V, D and J gene segments. For a sequence to be retained, a match of at least six nucleotides was required to both a V gene segment and a J gene segment. A rearrangement counted as productive if the CDR3 had no stop codons and remained in frame with V and J, and every other rearrangement counted as non-productive. Following IMGT convention, CDR3 was defined as the stretch from the second conserved V-encoded cysteine to the conserved J-encoded phenylalanine. Sequences without an unambiguous match to a single V gene segment were excluded from the earlier analysis of several hundred of the donors. An earlier analysis of approximately 590 of the donors called V segments functional above 56.7% productive rearrangements and segregating when the between-donor standard deviation exceeded 5%. A statistical classification framework was developed to diagnose cytomegalovirus status using the catalog of TCR beta chain sequences. V and J gene assignment, in a later analysis, came from comparing TCR nucleotide sequences with IMGT/GENE-DB human TR gene sequences. Using the TCRdist pipeline, a later analysis assigned CDR3 sequences along with most-parsimonious VDJ recombination scenarios. In a later analysis, each TCR beta chain was defined by its CDR3 amino acid sequence together with its V-gene family, and reads without a unique V-gene family were excluded. In a later analysis, fewer than 650 highly shared, low-generation-probability nucleotide sequences were removed to address suspected cross-contamination and a sequencing artifact. In a later analysis, a clonal expansion index was calculated for each public chain from normalized within-repertoire ranks of inferred template counts. In a later analysis, generation probabilities were computed using a VDJ recombination model fitted to out-of-frame rearrangements, and the results were checked against IGoR. In a later analysis, hypergeometric tests were used to score TCR-TCR, TCR-HLA and TCR-CMV co-occurrence, with a repertoire-size bias correction applied to TCR pairs. In a later analysis, false discovery rates were estimated by permuting HLA or CMV assignments 20 times. A later analysis grouped co-occurring TCRs with DBSCAN, adding TCRdist sequence similarity when clustering within HLA-allele-positive subsets. For co-occurrence clustering, repertoires with fewer than 30,000 or more than 120,000 public chains were excluded, along with roughly 5 repertoires with anomalous nucleotide sharing. Entries here come from immuneACCESS through TCRdb and include only in-frame sequences with V and J called. Some clones fail to appear in such tables; in the studies checked, an unresolved V gene covers under half of the shortfall, and the cause of the remainder is unknown. For V, J and clone size, that table is used; D and trimming come from the DNA. The sample yields some 150,000 clones; more than 9.5% were counted once. The ten largest clones add up to roughly 2% of the sample.

The sequence was obtained from a man over 45 in good health and CMV-seronegative. Rearrangement joined TRBV7-9 to TRBJ1-3; TRBD1 is a weak D gene call, 5 bases matching. What was sequenced was PBMCs. The sequenced DNA is TGTGCCAGCAGCTTCGGTCAGGGTGCAAACACCATATATTTT. Translated, this gives CASSFGQGANTIYF.